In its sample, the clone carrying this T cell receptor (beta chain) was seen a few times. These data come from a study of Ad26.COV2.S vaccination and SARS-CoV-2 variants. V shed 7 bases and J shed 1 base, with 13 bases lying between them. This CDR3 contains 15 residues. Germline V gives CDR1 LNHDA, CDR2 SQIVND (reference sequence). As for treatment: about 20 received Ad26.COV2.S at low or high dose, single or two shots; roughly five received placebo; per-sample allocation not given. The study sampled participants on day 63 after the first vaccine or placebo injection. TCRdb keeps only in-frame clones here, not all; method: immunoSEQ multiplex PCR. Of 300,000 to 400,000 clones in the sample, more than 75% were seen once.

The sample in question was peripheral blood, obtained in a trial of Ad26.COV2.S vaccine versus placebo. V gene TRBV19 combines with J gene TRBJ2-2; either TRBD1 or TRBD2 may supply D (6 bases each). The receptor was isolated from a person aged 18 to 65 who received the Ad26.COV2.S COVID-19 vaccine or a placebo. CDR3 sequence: CASNPQGLNTGELFF. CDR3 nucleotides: TGTGCCAGTAACCCACAGGGACTGAACACCGGGGAGCTGTTTTTT.